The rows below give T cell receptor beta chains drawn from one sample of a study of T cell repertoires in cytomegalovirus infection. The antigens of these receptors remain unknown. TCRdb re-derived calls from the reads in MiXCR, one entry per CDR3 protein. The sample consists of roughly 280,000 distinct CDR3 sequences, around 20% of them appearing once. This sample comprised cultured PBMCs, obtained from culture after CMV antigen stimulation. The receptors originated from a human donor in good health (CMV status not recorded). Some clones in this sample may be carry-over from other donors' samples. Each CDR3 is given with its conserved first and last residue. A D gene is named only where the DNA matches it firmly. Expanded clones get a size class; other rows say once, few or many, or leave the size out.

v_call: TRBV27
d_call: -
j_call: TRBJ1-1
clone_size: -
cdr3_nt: TGTGCCAGCCAACTCATAGGGGCGGTGAGCACTGAAGCTTTCTTT
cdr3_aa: CASQLIGAVSTEAFF

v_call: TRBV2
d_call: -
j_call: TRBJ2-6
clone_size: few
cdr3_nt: TGTGCCAGCAGTGGGCTCGGGGACTCTGGGGCCAACGTCCTGACTTTC
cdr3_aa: CASSGLGDSGANVLTF

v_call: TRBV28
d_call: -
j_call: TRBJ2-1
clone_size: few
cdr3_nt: TGTGCCAGCAGTTTAATCCGGGAGTCCAATGAGCAGTTCTTC
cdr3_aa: CASSLIRESNEQFF

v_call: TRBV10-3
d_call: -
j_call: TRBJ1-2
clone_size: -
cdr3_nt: TGTGCCATCAGTGAGGCCCGGGACATCCATGGCTACACCTTC
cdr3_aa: CAISEARDIHGYTF

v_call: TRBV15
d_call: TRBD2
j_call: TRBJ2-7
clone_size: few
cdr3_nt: TGTGCCACCAGCAGGCGAACGGGACTAGCGGGAGGCGAGCAGTACTTC
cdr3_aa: CATSRRTGLAGGEQYF

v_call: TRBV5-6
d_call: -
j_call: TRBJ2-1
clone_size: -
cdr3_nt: TGTGCCAGCAGACAGATCAACTATGGTGAGCAGTTCTTC
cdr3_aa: CASRQINYGEQFF

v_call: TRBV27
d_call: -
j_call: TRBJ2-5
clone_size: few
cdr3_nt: TGTGCCAGCTCCTCCCTTGGGGGCCGGGAGACCCAGTACTTC
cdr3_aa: CASSSLGGRETQYF

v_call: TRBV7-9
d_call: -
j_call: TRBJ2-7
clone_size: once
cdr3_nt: TGTGCCAGCAGCCGAGGAAGCGGGCACGAGCAGTACTTC
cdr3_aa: CASSRGSGHEQYF

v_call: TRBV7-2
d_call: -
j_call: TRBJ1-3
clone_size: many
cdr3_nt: TGTGCCAGCAGTCGACAGTTCTCTGGAAACACCATATATTTT
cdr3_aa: CASSRQFSGNTIYF

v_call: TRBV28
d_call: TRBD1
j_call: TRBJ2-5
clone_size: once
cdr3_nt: TGTGCCAGCAGGCTCCGACAGGGAAGGGTCCAAGAGACCCAGTACTTC
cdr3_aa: CASRLRQGRVQETQYF

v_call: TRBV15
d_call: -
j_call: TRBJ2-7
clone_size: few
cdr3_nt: TGTGCCACCAGCAGAGTTCGGGACCCGCCCCTCGGCGAGCAGTACTTC
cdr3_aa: CATSRVRDPPLGEQYF

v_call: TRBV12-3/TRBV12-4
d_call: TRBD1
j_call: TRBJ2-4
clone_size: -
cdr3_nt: TGTGCCAGCAGTCATAGACAGGGGGCCGCCAAAAACATTCAGTACTTC
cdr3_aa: CASSHRQGAAKNIQYF

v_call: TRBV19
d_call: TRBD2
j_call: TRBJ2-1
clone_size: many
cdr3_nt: TGTGCCAGTAAGTCTAGCGGGAGCGTGTACAATGAGCAGTTCTTC
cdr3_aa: CASKSSGSVYNEQFF

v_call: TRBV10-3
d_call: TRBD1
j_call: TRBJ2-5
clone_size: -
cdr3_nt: TGTGCCATCAGTGAGCCGGGACAGAGGTCCCAAGAGACCCAGTACTTC
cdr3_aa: CAISEPGQRSQETQYF

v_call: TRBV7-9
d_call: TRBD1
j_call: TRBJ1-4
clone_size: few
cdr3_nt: TGTGCCAGCAACGAGGACAGGGGGGATGAAAAACTGTTTTTT
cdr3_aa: CASNEDRGDEKLFF

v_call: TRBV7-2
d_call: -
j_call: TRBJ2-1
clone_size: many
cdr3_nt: TGTGCCAGCAGCTTAGCGGGACGGCTTACTAACAATGAGCAGTTCTTC
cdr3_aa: CASSLAGRLTNNEQFF

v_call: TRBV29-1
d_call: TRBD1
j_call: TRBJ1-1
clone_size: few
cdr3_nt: TGCAGCGTCCAATCCGGGACAGGGTGGCGTGTTGAAGCTTTCTTT
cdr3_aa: CSVQSGTGWRVEAFF

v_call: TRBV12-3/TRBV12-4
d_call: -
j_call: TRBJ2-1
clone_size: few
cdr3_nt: TGTGCCAGCAGTTTTTCCTTTCTCAGATCCTCATCAGACAATGAGCAGTTCTTC
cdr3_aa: CASSFSFLRSSSDNEQFF

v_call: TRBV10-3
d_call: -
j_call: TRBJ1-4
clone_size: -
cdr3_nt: TGTGCCATCAGTGACGGACTGCTGAATGAAAAACTGTTTTTT
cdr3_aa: CAISDGLLNEKLFF

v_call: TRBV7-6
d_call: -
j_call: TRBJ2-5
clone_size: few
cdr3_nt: TGTGCCAGCAGCTTCCTACCATACGAAGAGACCCAGTACTTC
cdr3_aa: CASSFLPYEETQYF

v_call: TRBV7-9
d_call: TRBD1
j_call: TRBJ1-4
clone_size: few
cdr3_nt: TGTGCCAGCACCCCTTGGCAGGGGGCTGAAAAACTGTTTTTT
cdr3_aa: CASTPWQGAEKLFF

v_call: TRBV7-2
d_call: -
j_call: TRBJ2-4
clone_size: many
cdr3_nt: TGTGCCAGCAGCTTAGGGGCCCCAAATTCCATTCAGTACTTC
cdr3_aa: CASSLGAPNSIQYF